The 26 T cell receptor beta chains presented below share a single source sample, sequenced in a study of T cells after yellow fever vaccination. One entry per CDR3 protein, called by TCRdb with MiXCR from the 5' RACE reads. The sample shows just under 600,000 distinct CDR3 sequences, around an eighth of them seen only once. The starting material was PBMCs, obtained on the day of the yellow fever booster vaccination. The origin of the receptors is a man under 40 who received the YFV17D yellow fever vaccine.

Ten or more counts support this clonotype. CDR3 sequence (DNA): TGCAGTGCTAGGGTTTTAGAGACCCAGTACTTC. This gives the protein CSARVLETQYF. The chain recombines TRBV20-1 with TRBJ2-5; D remains unclear. Deletions cut 3 bases from V and 4 bases from J, with 6 bases between. From germline, CDR1 is DFQATT and CDR2 SNEGSKA (reference sequence). The length of the CDR3 is 11 residues.

This chain uses TRBV29-1 with TRBJ1-1; D unclear. Trimming took off 6 bases at V and 4 bases at J, with 15 bases between the two ends. The germline gives CDR1 SQVTM, CDR2 ANQGSEA. The CDR3 totals 13 residues. The CDR3 loop reads CSVGLSPGTEAFF. CDR3 coding DNA: TGCAGCGTCGGCCTGTCCCCCGGCACTGAAGCTTTCTTT.

This chain joins TRBV4-3 and TRBJ2-5; 15 bases fit TRBD2. The J segment lost 5 bases and the V segment lost 1 base, leaving 8 bases of the junction unmatched. There are 18 residues in the CDR3. Germline values: CDR1 LGHNA, CDR2 YSLEER. The CDR3 DNA reads TGCGCCAGCAGCCAAGCCGGACTAGCGGGAGGGCCCCGGGAGACCCAGTACTTC. Translation: CASSQAGLAGGPRETQYF.

The rearrangement joins TRBV20-1 to TRBJ2-1; 11 positions match TRBD2. This CDR3 region has 16 residues. Looked up from germline, CDR1 is DFQATT and CDR2 is SNEGSKA (reference sequence). Trimming took 6 bases from V and 3 from J; bases not matched to a gene: 10. The CDR3 nucleotides are TGCAGTGCCCAACAGCCTACTAGCGGGAGCTACAATGAGCAGTTCTTC. It codes for CSAQQPTSGSYNEQFF.

This clonotype turned up a few times. This sequence joins TRBV4-3 and TRBJ1-1, with TRBD1 as a possible D gene (6 bases). There are 14 residues in the CDR3. The germline V gene has CDR1 LGHNA and CDR2 YSLEER. V shed 4 bases and J shed 5 bases, with 14 bases lying between them. CDR3 in DNA: TGCGCCAGCAGCCGGATTGCCCAGGGGACTGAAGCTTTCTTT. This translates into CASSRIAQGTEAFF.

This clonotype has just a few counts. The genes are TRBV20-1 and TRBJ1-1; maybe TRBD1 (6 bases). The CDR3 is 12 residues long. CDR1 is DFQATT, CDR2 SNEGSKA, per germline (reference sequence). V lost 4 bases and J lost 2, with 8 bases in between. This CDR3 is CSAIQGNTEAFF. The DNA of the CDR3 is TGCAGTGCTATACAGGGCAACACTGAAGCTTTCTTT.

This clonotype was found a few times. The chain carries TRBV7-9 and TRBJ2-5; D is ambiguous. CDR1 and CDR2 (germline): SEHNR, FQNEAQ (reference sequence). The CDR3 spans 13 residues. Trimming removed 3 bases at V and 3 bases at J, with 8 bases between. CDR3 sequence reads: CASSLGFKETQYF. In DNA, the CDR3 is TGTGCCAGCAGCTTGGGATTCAAAGAGACCCAGTACTTC.

J is TRBJ2-5 and V is TRBV20-1; D unresolved. Germline loops: CDR1 DFQATT, CDR2 SNEGSKA (reference sequence). This CDR3 comprises 14 residues. V dropped 0 bases and J dropped 1 base, with 9 bases sitting between them. CDR3 coding DNA: TGCAGTGCTAGAGATTCTAGAGGCCAAGAGACCCAGTACTTC. Its translation: CSARDSRGQETQYF.

The sample holds a few counts of this clonotype. The rearrangement links TRBV15 to TRBJ2-1, with 14 positions matching TRBD2. The ends lost 5 bases at V and 4 bases at J; junction bases unmatched: 13. There are 19 residues in the CDR3. Germline V gene sequence: CDR1 LNHNV, CDR2 YYDKDF (reference sequence). The CDR3 reads CATSSAPGTSGRYYNEQFF. The CDR3 region has the DNA TGTGCCACCAGCTCAGCCCCCGGGACTAGCGGGAGATATTACAATGAGCAGTTCTTC.

The chain couples TRBV4-3 to TRBJ2-3, with D perhaps TRBD2 (5 bases). There are 13 residues in the CDR3. The V end was cut by 5 bases, the J end by 5 bases, with 11 bases between. CDR1 LGHNA and CDR2 YSLEER come from the germline V gene. CDR3 nucleotides: TGCGCCAGCAGCAAAACACTAGGAGATACGCAGTATTTT. This codes for CASSKTLGDTQYF.

This clonotype was seen many times. V is TRBV18 and J is TRBJ2-3, with D uncertain. Germline V CDR1 and CDR2: KGHSH, LQKENI. The CDR3 totals 14 residues. V lost 3 bases to trimming and J lost 2 bases, with 9 bases between them. This CDR3 reads CASSPATNTDTQYF. The CDR3 nucleotides are TGTGCCAGCTCACCGGCTACCAACACAGATACGCAGTATTTT.

The CDR3 DNA reads TGTGCCAGCAGCTACGGGATGAGCTCAGATACGCAGTATTTT. This translates into CASSYGMSSDTQYF. J is TRBJ2-3 and V is TRBV7-8; weak D call: TRBD2 (5 bases). Trimming took 4 bases from V and 4 from J, leaving 12 bases between them. This CDR3 comprises 14 residues. Germline CDR1 reads SGHVS; CDR2 reads FQNEAQ.

This clonotype was observed a few times. V usage is TRBV3-1 and J usage is TRBJ2-3, with 10 positions matching TRBD2. The CDR3 is 15 amino acids. Germline CDR1 is LGHDT and CDR2 is YNNKEL (reference sequence). V gave up 4 bases and J gave up 5 bases; unmatched junction bases: 6. CDR3: CASSPSGGSLDTQYF. Written as DNA, the CDR3 is TGTGCCAGCAGCCCTAGCGGGGGTTCCCTAGATACGCAGTATTTT.

CDR3 DNA: TGCAGTGCGAAACAAACTAGCCCGACCTTTGATAATGAGCAGTTCTTC. This sequence encodes CSAKQTSPTFDNEQFF. The chain couples TRBV20-1 to TRBJ2-1; the D gene is possibly TRBD2 (6 bases). The CDR3 covers 16 residues. V lost 6 bases and J lost 7, with 25 bases in between. Germline V CDR1 and CDR2: DFQATT, SNEGSKA (reference sequence).

The chain is built from TRBV3-1 and TRBJ1-2; D possibly corresponds to TRBD1 (6 bases). Germline assignment: CDR1 LGHDT and CDR2 YNNKEL (reference sequence). CDR3 length: 13 amino acids. V was pared by 2 bases and J by 8 bases, with 12 bases between. In DNA, the CDR3 is TGTGCCAGCAGCCAATTGGGGGCGGAAGGCTACACCTTC. Protein product: CASSQLGAEGYTF.

There are a few counts of this clonotype. This chain joins TRBV10-1 and TRBJ2-4, with 9 nucleotides matching TRBD2. Per the germline V gene, CDR1 is WNHNN and CDR2 is SYGVQD (reference sequence). The CDR3 length is 13 residues. J gave up 9 bases and V 5 bases, and 5 bases lay outside the gene matches. The CDR3 bases are TGCGCCAGCAGTTCTGTGCGGGAGGGCATTCAGTACTTC. This gives the protein CASSSVREGIQYF.

The chain employs TRBV5-1 and TRBJ2-7; 7 nucleotides agree with TRBD1. V gave up 3 bases and J gave up 2 bases; unmatched junction bases: 8. Germline-derived CDR1 and CDR2 are SGHRS and YFSETQ. The CDR3 sequence is 15 residues long. CDR3 nucleotides: TGCGCCAGCAGCTCCCCTGCGACAGGGACCTACGAGCAGTACTTC. Protein: CASSSPATGTYEQYF.

The sample holds a few counts of this clonotype. The V call is TRBV7-2, the J call TRBJ1-1; TRBD1 is a possible D gene (5 bases). Germline lookup yields CDR1 SGHTA and CDR2 FQGNSA. Trimming stripped 0 bases from V and 0 bases from J, with 11 bases between. The CDR3 has 16 residues. The CDR3 loop reads CASSLARATMNTEAFF. The CDR3 DNA reads TGTGCCAGCAGCTTAGCCAGGGCAACGATGAACACTGAAGCTTTCTTT.

This clonotype was detected only a few times. The chain is built from TRBV4-3 and TRBJ2-5; 12 positions match TRBD1. The length of the CDR3 is 16 residues. Germline V gene data show CDR1 as LGHNA and CDR2 as YSLEER. The trim removed 4 bases at V and 5 bases at J, leaving 8 bases unmatched. The CDR3 sequence is CASSPRRDRGLETQYF. For the CDR3, the DNA is TGCGCCAGCAGCCCTCGCCGGGACAGGGGGCTTGAGACCCAGTACTTC.

This clonotype has at least ten counts. This CDR3 is CASSLARLNTEAFF. CDR3 in DNA: TGTGCCAGCAGCTTAGCGCGGTTGAACACTGAAGCTTTCTTT. The rearrangement links TRBV7-9 to TRBJ1-1, with D hard to call. Looked up from germline, CDR1 is SEHNR and CDR2 is FQNEAQ (reference sequence). The CDR3 runs 14 residues. Trimming removed 0 bases at V and 0 bases at J, with 5 bases between.

This clonotype appeared a few times. This chain connects TRBV27 to TRBJ2-7; 16 bases match TRBD2. The CDR3 is 15 amino acids. The V gene end was trimmed by 3 bases and the J gene end by 5 bases; junction bases not matched to a gene: 1. CDR1 is MNHEY and CDR2 is SMNVEV in the germline V gene (reference sequence). Here the CDR3 DNA reads TGTGCCAGCAGTTTTGGGACTAGCGGGAGGGACGAGCAGTACTTC. It encodes CASSFGTSGRDEQYF.

The rearrangement uses TRBV29-1 and TRBJ1-5; 7 bases map to TRBD1. V lost 6 bases, J lost 5 bases, and 7 bases stayed unmatched. Germline V gene lookup returns CDR1 SQVTM and CDR2 ANQGSEA. This CDR3 contains 13 residues. The CDR3 spells CSVKGGSHQPQHF. As DNA, the CDR3 is TGCAGCGTGAAAGGGGGCAGTCATCAGCCCCAGCATTTT.

The chain couples TRBV28 to TRBJ2-1; 11 bases agree with TRBD2. Per germline, CDR1 MDHEN and CDR2 SYDVKM. The V gene end was trimmed by 6 bases and the J gene end by 5 bases; junction bases not matched to a gene: 6. The CDR3 runs 15 residues. CDR3 protein: CASRSPTSGDNEQFF. The CDR3 nucleotides read TGTGCCAGCAGGTCCCCGACTAGCGGGGACAATGAGCAGTTCTTC.

The CDR3 is CASSLVSGSANEQFF. CDR3 DNA sequence: TGTGCCAGCAGCTTAGTCAGCGGGAGTGCCAATGAGCAGTTCTTC. The chain uses TRBV11-2 and TRBJ2-1, with 8 bases fitting TRBD2. Per the germline V gene, CDR1 is SGHAT and CDR2 is FQNNGV. The CDR3 is 15 amino acids. J lost 6 bases, V lost 1 base, and 5 bases had no gene match.

The chain joins TRBV4-2 to TRBJ1-5; TRBD1 matches at 8 bases. Germline loops: CDR1 LGHNA, CDR2 YNFKEQ. The CDR3 sequence is 14 residues long. Trimming cost V 4 bases and J 6 bases; bases outside gene matches: 5. This CDR3 is CASSLGQGPQPQHF. The DNA for the CDR3 is TGTGCCAGCAGCCTAGGACAGGGTCCTCAGCCCCAGCATTTT.

This clonotype was picked up a small number of times. The chain has TRBV12-3 or TRBV12-4 and TRBJ2-5; D assignment may be TRBD1 or TRBD2 (5 bases each). This CDR3 spans 14 amino acids. V was cut by 4 bases and J by 7 bases, with 16 bases left in between. The CDR3 protein is CASSSSNERGTQYF. DNA of the CDR3: TGTGCCAGCAGTTCGAGCAATGAGAGGGGGACCCAGTACTTC.